This is a list of T cell receptor beta chains from one sample in a study of T cells in Graves' hyperthyroidism and ophthalmopathy. Each CDR3 protein gets one entry after TCRdb re-called the multiplex PCR reads with MiXCR. The table records fewer than 650,000 distinct CDR3 sequences, roughly 14% of them present only once. Sequenced material: blood. These TCRs come from a woman aged 40 to 49 with Graves' ophthalmopathy. Both conserved end residues are part of each CDR3. A D gene is named only where the DNA matches it firmly. Rows may omit the clone size; those that give it use once, few, many or a size class.

TRBV12-3/TRBV12-4	NA	many	TRBJ1-2	CASNGRGSGYTF	TGTGCCAGCAACGGCAGGGGTTCTGGCTACACCTTC
TRBV20-1	NA	many	TRBJ1-6	CSARVWGRMGSPLHF	TGCAGTGCTAGAGTCTGGGGGAGGATGGGTTCACCCCTCCACTTT
TRBV28	TRBD2	many	TRBJ2-5	CASSQNLAGEETQYF	TGTGCCAGCAGCCAAAATCTAGCGGGGGAAGAGACCCAGTACTTC
TRBV28	NA	few	TRBJ1-1	CASSLLVPRSDTESFF	TGTGCCAGCAGTTTATTGGTCCCACGGTCGGACACTGAATCTTTCTTT
TRBV7-9	NA	NA	TRBJ2-5	CASSLVRGPETQYF	TGTGCCAGCAGCTTAGTCCGGGGGCCCGAGACCCAGTACTTC
TRBV6-1	NA	many	TRBJ2-7	CATTDISYEQYF	TGTGCCACAACAGACATCTCCTACGAGCAGTACTTC
TRBV7-2	NA	NA	TRBJ1-1	CASSLSDRTEAFF	TGTGCCAGCAGCCTGTCGGACCGCACTGAAGCTTTCTTT
TRBV2	NA	few	TRBJ2-6	CASNWVRSGANVLTF	TGTGCCAGCAACTGGGTTAGGTCTGGGGCCAACGTCCTGACTTTC
TRBV6-1	NA	many	TRBJ1-1	CASSELTTGFMNTEAFF	TGTGCCAGCAGTGAATTGACAACAGGGTTCATGAACACTGAAGCTTTCTTT
TRBV9	NA	many	TRBJ1-1	CASSDGGSGEAFF	TGTGCCAGCAGCGACGGGGGAAGCGGTGAAGCTTTCTTT
TRBV6-2/TRBV6-3	TRBD2	NA	TRBJ2-7	CASQRGGFYEQYF	TGTGCCAGTCAACGGGGGGGCTTCTACGAGCAGTACTTC
TRBV28	TRBD2	many	TRBJ2-5	CASSSWTSGREETQYF	TGTGCCAGCAGTTCCTGGACTAGCGGGAGGGAAGAGACCCAGTACTTC